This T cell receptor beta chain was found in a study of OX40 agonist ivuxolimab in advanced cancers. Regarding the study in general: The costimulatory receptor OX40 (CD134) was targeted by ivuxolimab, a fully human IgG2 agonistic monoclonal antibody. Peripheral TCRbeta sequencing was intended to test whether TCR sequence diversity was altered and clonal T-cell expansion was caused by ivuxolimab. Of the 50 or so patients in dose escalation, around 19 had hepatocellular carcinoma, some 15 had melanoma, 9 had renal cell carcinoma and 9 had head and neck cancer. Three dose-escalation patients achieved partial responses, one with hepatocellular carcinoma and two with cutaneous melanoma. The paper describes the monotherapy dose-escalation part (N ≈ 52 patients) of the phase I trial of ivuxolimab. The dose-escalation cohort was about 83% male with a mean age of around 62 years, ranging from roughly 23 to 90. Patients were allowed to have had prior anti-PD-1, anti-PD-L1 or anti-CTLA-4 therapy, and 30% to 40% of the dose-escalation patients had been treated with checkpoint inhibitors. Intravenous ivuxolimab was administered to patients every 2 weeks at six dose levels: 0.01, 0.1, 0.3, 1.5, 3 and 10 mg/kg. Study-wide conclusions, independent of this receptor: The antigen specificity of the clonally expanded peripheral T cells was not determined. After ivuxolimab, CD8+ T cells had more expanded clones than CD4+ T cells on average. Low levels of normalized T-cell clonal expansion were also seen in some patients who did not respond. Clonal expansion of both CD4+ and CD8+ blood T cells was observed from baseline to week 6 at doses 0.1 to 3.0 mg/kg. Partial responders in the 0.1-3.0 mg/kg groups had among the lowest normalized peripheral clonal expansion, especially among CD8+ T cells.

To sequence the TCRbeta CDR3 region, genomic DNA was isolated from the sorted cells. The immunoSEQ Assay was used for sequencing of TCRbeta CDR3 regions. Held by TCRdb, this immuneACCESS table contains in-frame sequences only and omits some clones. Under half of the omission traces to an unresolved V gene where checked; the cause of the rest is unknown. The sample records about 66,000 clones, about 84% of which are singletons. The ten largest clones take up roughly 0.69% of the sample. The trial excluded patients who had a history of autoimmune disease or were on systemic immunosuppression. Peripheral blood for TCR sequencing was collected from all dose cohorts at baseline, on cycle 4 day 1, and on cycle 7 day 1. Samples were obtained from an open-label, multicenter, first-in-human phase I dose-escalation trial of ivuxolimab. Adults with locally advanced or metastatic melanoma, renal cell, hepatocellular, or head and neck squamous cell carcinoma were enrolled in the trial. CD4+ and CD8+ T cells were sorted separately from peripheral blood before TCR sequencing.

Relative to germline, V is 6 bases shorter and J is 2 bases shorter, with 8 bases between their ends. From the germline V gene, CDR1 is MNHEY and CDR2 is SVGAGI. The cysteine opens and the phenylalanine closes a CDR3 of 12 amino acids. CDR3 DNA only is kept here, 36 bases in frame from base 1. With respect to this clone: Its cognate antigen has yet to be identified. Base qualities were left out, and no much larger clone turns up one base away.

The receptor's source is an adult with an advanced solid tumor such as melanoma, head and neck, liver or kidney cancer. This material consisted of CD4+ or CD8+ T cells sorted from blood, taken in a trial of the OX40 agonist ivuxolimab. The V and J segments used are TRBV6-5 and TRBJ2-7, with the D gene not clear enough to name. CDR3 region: CASRSSTYEQYF. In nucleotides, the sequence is TGTGCCAGCAGATCCTCTACCTACGAGCAGTACTTC.